The entry below describes one T cell receptor (beta chain). Its matching antigen is unknown. This entry belongs to a study of chemoradiotherapy in HPV16-positive cancers. Method: immunoSEQ multiplex PCR; TCRdb's copy keeps in-frame clones and lacks some. The table has tens of thousands of clones, 84% seen once; the top ten hold roughly 6%. General study results and limits: Non-HPV-specific T cells did not expand in tumors during treatment, whereas candidate HPV-specific clones and E7-related motifs did. In HPV16-positive patients, HPV-responsive T-cell expansion tracked better recurrence-free survival. Functional assays defining HPV-specific T cells used only a couple of HPV16-positive patients.

Repeated repertoire sampling spanned the course of chemoradiotherapy. Sequenced here: blood, sampled from a patient who underwent chemoradiotherapy. The TCR was taken from a human donor with HPV-associated anogenital cancer.

CDR3 nucleotides: TGTGCCAGCAGCCACAATCGGGGGGGTAATGAGCAGTTCTTC. It yields the protein CASSHNRGGNEQFF. The J gene is TRBJ2-1, the V gene TRBV7-8; TRBD2 agrees at 8 bases. The CDR3 totals 14 residues. Germline V gene data show CDR1 as SGHVS and CDR2 as FQNEAQ. The V segment lost 5 bases and the J segment 7 bases; nucleotides outside the gene matches: 7.